This TCR beta chain is from a study of T cells in women clearing cervical HPV infection. Study-level background: Cases were women with histologically confirmed HPV16-related CIN3 or worse, including a couple of invasive cancers. Study conclusions and caveats: Unknown T-cell numbers per sample may underlie the richness differences. TRBV6-7 relative abundance averaged approximately 0.11% in cases and 0.15% to 0.2% in controls.

The data were produced by immunoSEQ multiplex PCR, yet TCRdb's version contains in-frame clones alone and is incomplete. Its table records under 25,000 clones. The ends were cut back, 6 bases at V and 0 bases at J, with 11 bases in the middle. The germline CDR1 and CDR2 sequences are KGHSH and LQKENI. The CDR3 extends over 14 amino acids. Comments on this clone: Its antigen is still unknown. The DNA ends 3 residues before the CDR3 does, and the rest of the CDR3 is filled in from the germline J gene.

The chain has TRBV18 and TRBJ1-1; TRBD1 might be the D (5 bases). This receptor was identified in a woman aged 18 to 69 with a cervical HPV16 infection that either progressed to CIN3+ or cleared (not recorded which). Sample: blood buffy coat. The CDR3 protein is CASSSAGMNTEAFF. The sequenced part of the CDR3 DNA is TGTGCCAGCTCCTCGGCAGGGATGAACACTGAA.